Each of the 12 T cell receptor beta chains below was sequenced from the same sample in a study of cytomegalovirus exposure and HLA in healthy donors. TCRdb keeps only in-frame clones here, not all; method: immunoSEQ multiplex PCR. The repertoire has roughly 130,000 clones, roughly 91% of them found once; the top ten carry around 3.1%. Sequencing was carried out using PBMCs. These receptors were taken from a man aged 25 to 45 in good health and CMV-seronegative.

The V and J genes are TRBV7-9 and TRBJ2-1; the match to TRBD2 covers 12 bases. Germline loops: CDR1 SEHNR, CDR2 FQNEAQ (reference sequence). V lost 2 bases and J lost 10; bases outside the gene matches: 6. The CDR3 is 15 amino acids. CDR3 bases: TGTGCCAGCAGCTTATCTGGACTAGCGGGGAGAGAGCAGTTCTTC. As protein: CASSLSGLAGREQFF.

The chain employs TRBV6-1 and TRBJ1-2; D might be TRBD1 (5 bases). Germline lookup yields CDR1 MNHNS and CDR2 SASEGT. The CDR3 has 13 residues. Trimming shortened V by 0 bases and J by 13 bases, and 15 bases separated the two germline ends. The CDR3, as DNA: TGTGCCAGCAGTGAAGCGGAGGGGCGAGGGCCCACCTTC. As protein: CASSEAEGRGPTF.

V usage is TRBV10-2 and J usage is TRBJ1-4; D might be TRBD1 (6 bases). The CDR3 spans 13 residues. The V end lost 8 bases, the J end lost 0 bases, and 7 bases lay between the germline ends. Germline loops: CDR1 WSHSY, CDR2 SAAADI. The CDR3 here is CASRTATNEKLFF. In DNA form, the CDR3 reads TGCGCCAGCCGGACAGCAACTAATGAAAAACTGTTTTTT.

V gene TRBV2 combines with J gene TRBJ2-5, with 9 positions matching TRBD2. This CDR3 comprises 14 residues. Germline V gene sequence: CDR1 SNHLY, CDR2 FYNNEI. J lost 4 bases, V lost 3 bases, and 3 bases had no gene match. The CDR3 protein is CASSDSSGVETQYF. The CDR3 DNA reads TGTGCCAGCAGTGACTCTAGCGGGGTAGAGACCCAGTACTTC. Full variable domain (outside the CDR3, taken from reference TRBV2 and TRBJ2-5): EPEVTQTPSHQVTQMGQEVILRCVPISNHLYFYWYRQILGQKVEFLVSFYNNEISEKSEIFDDQFSVERPDGSNFTLKIRSTKLEDSAMYFCASSDSSGVETQYFGPGTRLLVL.

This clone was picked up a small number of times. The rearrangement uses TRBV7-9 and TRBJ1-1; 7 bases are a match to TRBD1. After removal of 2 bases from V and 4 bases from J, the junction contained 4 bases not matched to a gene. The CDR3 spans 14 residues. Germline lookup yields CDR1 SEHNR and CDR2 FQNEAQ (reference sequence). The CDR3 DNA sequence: TGTGCCAGCAGCTTAACAGGGGTGGGCACTGAAGCTTTCTTT. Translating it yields CASSLTGVGTEAFF.

CDR3 sequence: CASSLGQLNEKLFF. DNA of the CDR3: TGTGCCAGCAGCTTGGGGCAGCTAAATGAAAAACTGTTTTTT. The chain combines TRBV11-2 with TRBJ1-4, with D possibly matching TRBD1 (5 bases). V lost 3 bases and J 5 bases, leaving 10 bases between the germline ends. This CDR3 has 14 residues. Germline lookup yields CDR1 SGHAT and CDR2 FQNNGV.

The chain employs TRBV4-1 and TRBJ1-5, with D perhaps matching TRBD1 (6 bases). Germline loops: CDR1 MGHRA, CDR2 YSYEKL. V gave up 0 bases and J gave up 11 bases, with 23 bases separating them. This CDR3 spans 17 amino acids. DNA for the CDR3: TGCGCCAGCAGCCAAGATCCCCCAGGGGCCCTCGGTTTAGCCCAGCATTTT. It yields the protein CASSQDPPGALGLAQHF.

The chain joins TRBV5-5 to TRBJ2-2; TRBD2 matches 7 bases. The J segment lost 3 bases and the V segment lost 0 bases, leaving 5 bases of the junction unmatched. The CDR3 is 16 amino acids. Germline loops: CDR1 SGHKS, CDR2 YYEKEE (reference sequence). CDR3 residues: CASSLGREPYTGELFF. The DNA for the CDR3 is TGTGCCAGCAGCTTGGGGCGGGAGCCCTACACCGGGGAGCTGTTTTTT.

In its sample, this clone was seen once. This CDR3 is CASSGVGGGEQYF. For the CDR3, the DNA is TGTGCCAGCAGCGGGGTAGGGGGCGGCGAGCAGTACTTC. The chain combines TRBV7-8 with TRBJ2-7; 7 bases match TRBD1. CDR1 is SGHVS and CDR2 is FQNEAQ in the germline V gene. The CDR3 totals 13 residues. Losses at the gene ends were 5 bases for V and 6 bases for J; bases not matched to a gene: 7.

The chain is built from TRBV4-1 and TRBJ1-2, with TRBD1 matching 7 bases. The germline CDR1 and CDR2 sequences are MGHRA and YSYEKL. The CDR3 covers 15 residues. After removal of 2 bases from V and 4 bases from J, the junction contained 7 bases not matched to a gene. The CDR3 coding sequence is TGCGCCAGCAGCCAATTGACAGGGAGCGGCTATGGCTACACCTTC. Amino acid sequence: CASSQLTGSGYGYTF.

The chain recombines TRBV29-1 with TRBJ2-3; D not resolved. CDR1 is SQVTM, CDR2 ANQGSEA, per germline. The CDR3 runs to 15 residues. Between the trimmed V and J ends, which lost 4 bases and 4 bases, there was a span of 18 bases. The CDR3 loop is CSVVGGLIAPDTQYF. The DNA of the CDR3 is TGCAGCGTTGTAGGCGGCCTCATCGCTCCAGATACGCAGTATTTT.

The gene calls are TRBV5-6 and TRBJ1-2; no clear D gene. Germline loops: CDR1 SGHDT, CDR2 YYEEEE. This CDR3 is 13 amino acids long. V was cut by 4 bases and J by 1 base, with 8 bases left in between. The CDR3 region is CASSPGFNYGYTF. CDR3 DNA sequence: TGTGCCAGCAGCCCGGGATTTAACTATGGCTACACCTTC.